This TCR beta chain was recorded in a study of regulatory T cells in long-lasting Graves disease. The time point is: newly diagnosed GD, antithyroid drugs for less than 3 months. PBMC RNA served as the TCR library source. CDR1 is SGHNT and CDR2 is YENEEA in the germline V gene. The CDR3 consists of 17 residues. CDR3-region Arm-PCR and iRepertoire HTBI primers produced the TCR beta libraries. TCRdb reprocessed the multiplex PCR reads with MiXCR, giving one entry per CDR3 protein. This sample yields 680,000 or so distinct CDR3 sequences, of which 16% are seen a single time; about 20% belongs to the top ten. This clonotype was detected many times. The germline gene is not matched at one end of the junction; a read error may be the cause. The same data also contributed to another study, on T cells in Graves' hyperthyroidism and ophthalmopathy.

Sequences were derived from peripheral blood mononuclear cells (PBMCs), sampled at new diagnosis, from a patient treated with antithyroid drugs. The chain employs TRBV11-3 and TRBJ2-2; D is possibly TRBD1 (6 bases). The sequence was collected from a woman aged 25 to 39 with Graves disease. The CDR3 protein is CANSLQVGDTSVGELFF. For the CDR3, the DNA is TGTGCCAACAGCTTACAGGTGGGGGACACCTCGGTCGGGGAGCTGTTTTTT.